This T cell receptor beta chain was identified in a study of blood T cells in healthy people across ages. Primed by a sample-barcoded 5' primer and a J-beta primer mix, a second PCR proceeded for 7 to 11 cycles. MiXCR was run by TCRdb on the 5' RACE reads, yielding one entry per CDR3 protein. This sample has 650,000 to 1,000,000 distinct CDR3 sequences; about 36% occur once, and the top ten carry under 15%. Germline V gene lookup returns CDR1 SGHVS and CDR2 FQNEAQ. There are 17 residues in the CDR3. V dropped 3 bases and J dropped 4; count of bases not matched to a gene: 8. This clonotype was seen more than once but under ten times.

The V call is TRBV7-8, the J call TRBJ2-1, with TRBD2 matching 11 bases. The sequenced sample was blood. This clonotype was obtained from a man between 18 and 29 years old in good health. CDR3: CASSFMIAGGIYNEQFF. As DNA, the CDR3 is TGTGCCAGCAGCTTTATGATAGCGGGGGGGATTTACAATGAGCAGTTCTTC.